The clone carrying this TCR beta chain was detected once. The target antigen is unknown. Researchers ran the PCR with 60 Vbeta and 13 Jbeta primers. The table came from immunoSEQ multiplex PCR; TCRdb's copy has only in-frame clones and leaves some out. The sample includes 200,000 to 250,000 clones, roughly four fifths of them seen just once. This sample stems from a study of cytomegalovirus exposure and HLA in healthy donors. Trimming pared 5 bases from V and 1 base from J, leaving 8 bases between. CDR1 is SNHLY, CDR2 FYNNEI, per germline. There are 13 residues in the CDR3. General study points: Specificity of a few CMV-associated chains for CMV antigens was verified in vitro.

The receptor comes from a girl aged 5 to 17 in good health and CMV-seronegative. What was sequenced was PBMCs. The chain uses TRBV2 and TRBJ2-5; TRBD2 is a possible D gene (7 bases). The CDR3 here is CASSRGAQETQYF. The DNA of the CDR3 is TGTGCCAGCAGTCGGGGGGCCCAAGAGACCCAGTACTTC.